The clone carrying this TCR beta chain was seen at least ten times. The size of this beta chain means little, since it is a stray read in a library made for alpha chains. Time point denoted: sample taken at primary tumor resection. Whole RNA obtained from tumor, nontumor lung or frozen PBMC underwent sequencing without sorting. The 60 to 80 donors had untreated early-stage non-small cell lung cancer. This sample is drawn from a study of spatial heterogeneity in lung cancer. Overall study: There were consistently more beta-chain sequences detected than alpha-chain sequences. In raw reads, more than 9.5 appearances on average were recorded for each unique TCR and UMI combination.

Every cDNA TCR molecule received its own unique molecular identifier. In TCRdb, the 5' RACE reads were re-called with MiXCR into one record per CDR3 protein. The table records approximately 11,000 distinct CDR3 sequences, approximately 3.5% of them present only once. The input for sequencing was normal lung tissue next to the tumor, taken at surgery. This clonotype was obtained from a male donor with early-stage non-small cell lung cancer.

The DNA of the CDR3 is TGCAGTGCCCTAGATAGCAGGGCCAATGAAAAACTGTTTTTT. Amino acid sequence: CSALDSRANEKLFF. This rearrangement joins TRBV20-1 to TRBJ1-4; maybe TRBD1 (5 bases). V lost 6 bases and J 5 bases, leaving 16 bases between the germline ends. In germline, CDR1 is DFQATT, CDR2 SNEGSKA (reference sequence). The CDR3 has 14 residues.